Detailed here is one TCR beta chain. Its antigen is not known. The data were obtained in a study of T cell clonotyping in hematopoietic cell transplantation. Study results and limitations: Few recipient clonotypes overlapped donors; over 95% were de novo at given depth.

Germline CDR1 reads SGHTA; CDR2 reads FQGTGA. The CDR3 has 15 amino acids. The junction had 5 bases not matched to a gene; V was cut back by 1 base and J by 3 bases. The protocol was immunoSEQ multiplex PCR, while the TCRdb copy is restricted to in-frame clones and leaves out a portion. This table has around 17,000 clones, about 76% appearing once. V usage is TRBV7-3 and J usage is TRBJ2-7; 8 bases fit TRBD1. The sequenced sample consisted of peripheral blood mononuclear cells. The TCR was taken from a woman aged 55-69 years in good health. Some clones in this sample may be carry-over from other donors' samples. The CDR3 bases are TGTGCCAGCAGCTTAAGACAGGGGCCCCTCTACGAGCAGTACTTC. It encodes CASSLRQGPLYEQYF.